This T cell receptor beta chain derives from a study of T cell repertoires in cytomegalovirus infection. The study, taken as a whole, reports: Pooled public TCR beta family frequency picked out CMV carriers with the relevant HLA.

CDR1 and CDR2 from the germline V gene are DFQATT and SNEGSKA (reference sequence). CDR3 length equals 11 residues. Trimming stripped 6 bases from V and 2 bases from J, with 7 bases between. TCRdb re-derived calls from the reads in MiXCR, one entry per CDR3 protein. The sample holds 350,000 to 400,000 distinct CDR3 sequences, approximately 35% seen once. About this clonotype itself: Antigen unknown.

Material: cultured PBMCs, obtained from culture after CMV antigen stimulation. V usage is TRBV20-1 and J usage is TRBJ2-5, with D unclear. The sequence derives from a human donor in good health (CMV status not recorded). Some clones in this sample may be carry-over from other donors' samples. CDR3 in DNA: TGCAGTGCGGGGTTTCAAGAGACCCAGTACTTC. It yields the protein CSAGFQETQYF.